This is a list of T cell receptor beta chains from one sample in a study of T cell responses to AZD1222 COVID-19 vaccine. Libraries were prepared by immunoSEQ multiplex PCR; TCRdb keeps only in-frame clonotypes and omits some of them. The table has some 120,000 clones, over 80% seen once. Sequencing was performed on peripheral blood, taken on day 0 of AZD1222 vaccination. These receptors all come from an adult in good health. Each CDR3 is given with its conserved first and last residue. D genes are given only for firm matches. Where a row states a size, it is once, few, many or the class of an expanded clone; other rows omit it.

>TRBD1|.|TRBV19|TRBJ1-5
TGTGCCAGTAGGCGGATCACAGGGGGGGGTCAGCCCCAGCATTTT
CASRRITGGGQPQHF
>.|few|TRBV6-5|TRBJ1-1
TGTGCCAGCCTAGAATCCGTGGGGGGTGAAGCTTTCTTT
CASLESVGGEAFF
>TRBD1|.|TRBV7-9|TRBJ2-7
TGTGCCAGCAGCTTATTCCGGGACAGCTACGAGCAGTACTTC
CASSLFRDSYEQYF
>.|.|TRBV6-5|TRBJ2-7
TGTGCCAGCAGGGCCAGCGCAGGGGTCAAGTACTTC
CASRASAGVKYF
>.|.|TRBV27|TRBJ2-7
TGTGCCAGCAAGGACCTCCCAGATTCCTACGAGCAGTACTTC
CASKDLPDSYEQYF
>TRBD2|.|TRBV9|TRBJ2-7
TGTGCCAGCAGCGTAGGGGTAGCGGGAGCCTACTACGAGCAGTACTTC
CASSVGVAGAYYEQYF
>.|.|TRBV14|TRBJ1-1
TGTGCCAGCAGCCAACCTAGAAAGTTGAGAACTGAAGCTTTCTTT
CASSQPRKLRTEAFF
>.|.|TRBV3-1/TRBV3-2|TRBJ2-7
TGTGCCAGCAGCCAAGTATGGGAGCGACACTACGAGCAGTACTTC
CASSQVWERHYEQYF
>.|.|TRBV11-1|TRBJ2-1
TGTGCCAGCAGTCCGGGGAGCTCCTACAATGAGCAGTTCTTC
CASSPGSSYNEQFF
>.|.|TRBV10-1|TRBJ2-3
TGCGCCAGCTTTCGGAAAATCAAAATCACAGATACGCAGTATTTT
CASFRKIKITDTQYF
>.|.|TRBV30|TRBJ1-2
TGTGCCTGGAGCAGGATGTGGGGGAGCGGCTATGGCTACACCTTC
CAWSRMWGSGYGYTF
>TRBD1|.|TRBV5-5|TRBJ2-3
TGTGCCAGCAGCTTAGCGGACAGGGGATTGGCAGATACGCAGTATTTT
CASSLADRGLADTQYF
>.|.|TRBV5-1|TRBJ2-1
TGCGCCAGCAGCTTGGAGACGCGCAATGAGCAGTTCTTC
CASSLETRNEQFF
>TRBD1|.|TRBV7-3|TRBJ2-1
TGTGCCAGCAGCCTGGGACAGCCTACCTACAATGAGCAGTTCTTC
CASSLGQPTYNEQFF
>TRBD1|.|TRBV6-4|TRBJ2-3
TGTGCCAGCAGTGAATACAGGGGTGGCACAGATACGCAGTATTTT
CASSEYRGGTDTQYF
>.|.|TRBV6-5|TRBJ1-1
TGTGCCAGCATTTCCCCAGGGATTACTGAAGCTTTCTTT
CASISPGITEAFF